Below, 29 T cell receptor beta chains from the same sample are listed, as sequenced in a study of T-cell memory formation after mild COVID-19. MiXCR was run by TCRdb on the 5' RACE reads, yielding one entry per CDR3 protein. The sample includes some 200,000 distinct CDR3 sequences, around 8.8% of them seen just once. Source material: PBMCs or a T cell subset sorted from them (not recorded which). The receptors come from a man aged 18 to 29 who had mild COVID-19 (a few samples of this study predate the infection). Cell type and time point are not known.

This clonotype turned up a few times. The genes are TRBV4-3 and TRBJ1-3; TRBD1 is a possible D gene (5 bases). Germline CDR1 is LGHNA and CDR2 is YSLEER. The CDR3 covers 15 residues. V gave up 4 bases and J gave up 2 bases, with 12 bases separating them. CDR3 DNA: TGCGCCAGCAGCCGAGGGACGGCAACTGGAAACACCATATATTTT. It specifies CASSRGTATGNTIYF.

This clonotype occurred a few times. The J gene is TRBJ2-5, the V gene TRBV7-2; 7 bases fit TRBD2. With 5 bases clipped from V and 5 bases from J, the junction kept 8 bases outside the gene matches. The CDR3 runs to 14 residues. Germline CDR1 SGHTA, CDR2 FQGNSA. The CDR3 is CASSPRGSGETQYF. DNA for the CDR3: TGTGCCAGCAGCCCCCGGGGTAGCGGGGAGACCCAGTACTTC.

This clonotype has a handful of counts. V gene TRBV5-4 combines with J gene TRBJ1-3; D unresolved. Trimming removed 1 base at V and 1 base at J, with 9 bases between. Germline lookup yields CDR1 SGHNT and CDR2 YYREEE (reference sequence). The CDR3 runs to 15 residues. The CDR3 loop reads CASSLRSSSGNTIYF. The CDR3 DNA sequence: TGTGCCAGCAGCTTGAGGAGCTCTTCTGGAAACACCATATATTTT.

This clonotype was recorded at least ten times. The V gene is TRBV20-1, the J gene TRBJ1-1; no clear D. The CDR3 consists of 11 residues. V lost 1 base to trimming and J lost 4 bases, with 4 bases between them. Per the germline V gene, CDR1 is DFQATT and CDR2 is SNEGSKA (reference sequence). CDR3 protein: CSARAGTEAFF. The CDR3 DNA follows: TGCAGTGCTAGAGCTGGCACTGAAGCTTTCTTT.

The chain is built from TRBV7-2 and TRBJ2-7; 8 nucleotides line up with TRBD1. CDR1 SGHTA and CDR2 FQGNSA come from the germline V gene. The ends lost 4 bases at V and 6 bases at J; junction bases unmatched: 5. CDR3 length: 13 amino acids. The CDR3 spells CASSSGQGREQYV. As DNA, the CDR3 is TGTGCCAGCAGCTCCGGACAGGGACGCGAGCAGTACGTC.

This clonotype occurred many times. J is TRBJ2-7 and V is TRBV18, with D unclear. V was cut by 4 bases and J by 5 bases, with 9 bases left in between. Germline CDR1 and CDR2: KGHSH and LQKENI. The CDR3 covers 12 residues. This chain's CDR3 is CASSLPPHEQYF. CDR3 in DNA: TGTGCCAGCTCACTCCCCCCCCACGAGCAGTACTTC.

This clonotype was observed many times. The chain recombines TRBV2 with TRBJ2-3; D might be TRBD1 (5 bases). The CDR3 has 15 amino acids. The V gene's germline CDR1 is SNHLY and CDR2 FYNNEI. V was pared by 2 bases and J by 1 base, with 10 bases between. CDR3 DNA: TGTGCCAGCAGTGAACAGGGAATAGGCACAGATACGCAGTATTTT. Translating gives CASSEQGIGTDTQYF.

The V and J genes are TRBV12-3 or TRBV12-4 and TRBJ2-1; TRBD2 agrees at 10 bases. CDR3 size: 16 residues. V shed 5 bases, J shed 7 bases, and the junction held 11 bases outside the gene matches. This CDR3 reads CASSDGVQRGGNEQFF. CDR3 DNA sequence: TGTGCCAGCAGTGACGGGGTACAGCGGGGGGGTAATGAGCAGTTCTTC.

This clonotype was picked up many times. The chain has TRBV5-1 and TRBJ1-1; TRBD1 might be the D (5 bases). The V gene lost 4 bases and the J gene lost 1 base, with 11 bases spanning the gap. The CDR3 is 14 residues long. The V gene's germline CDR1 is SGHRS and CDR2 YFSETQ. The CDR3 nucleotides are TGCGCCAGCAGCCCCGGGACGGGGAACACTGAAGCTTTCTTT. It encodes CASSPGTGNTEAFF.

This clonotype occurred many times. CDR3 sequence: CASSHGTSNEQFF. The CDR3 DNA reads TGTGCCAGCAGCCACGGGACTAGCAACGAGCAGTTCTTC. The V gene is TRBV27, the J gene TRBJ2-1, with 9 bases fitting TRBD2. Germline assignment: CDR1 MNHEY and CDR2 SMNVEV (reference sequence). This CDR3 has 13 residues. With 6 bases clipped from V and 10 bases from J, the junction kept 7 bases outside the gene matches.

In DNA, the CDR3 is TGTGCCAGTAGTAGGAGGGGACTACCCTACAATGAGCAGTTCTTC. Translating gives CASSRRGLPYNEQFF. The rearrangement links TRBV19 to TRBJ2-1, with 7 bases identical to TRBD2. Germline CDR1 LNHDA, CDR2 SQIVND (reference sequence). V gave up 4 bases and J gave up 2 bases; unmatched junction bases: 5. This CDR3 comprises 15 residues.

In its sample, this clonotype was seen many times. CDR3 region: CASSLGRLPETQYF. Written as DNA, the CDR3 is TGTGCCAGCAGCTTAGGACGATTGCCAGAGACCCAGTACTTC. The chain is built from TRBV7-2 and TRBJ2-5; no firm D call. This CDR3 spans 14 amino acids. CDR1 is SGHTA, CDR2 FQGNSA, per germline. V was pared by 1 base and J by 4 bases, with 10 bases between.

This chain links TRBV7-2 with TRBJ1-2, with 7 bases lining up with TRBD1. The V gene end was trimmed by 5 bases and the J gene end by 8 bases; junction bases not matched to a gene: 8. Germline V gene lookup returns CDR1 SGHTA and CDR2 FQGNSA. The CDR3 loop spans 13 amino acids. The CDR3 sequence is CASSPGQFMGYTF. The CDR3 DNA reads TGTGCCAGCAGCCCGGGACAGTTTATGGGCTACACCTTC.

The CDR3 DNA follows: TGTGCCACCAGTGATGGCAGGGCCCCCTACGAGCAGTACTTC. Protein: CATSDGRAPYEQYF. The rearrangement links TRBV24-1 to TRBJ2-7; D is possibly TRBD1 (5 bases). The CDR3 length is 14 residues. Germline V gene lookup returns CDR1 KGHDR and CDR2 SFDVKD. With 3 bases removed from V and 2 bases from J, the gap between germline ends came to 10 bases.

This clonotype was counted between two and nine times. The chain has TRBV15 and TRBJ2-7; D gene ambiguous. Deletions cut 1 base from V and 0 bases from J, with 13 bases between. The CDR3 loop spans 16 amino acids. CDR1 and CDR2 (germline): LNHNV, YYDKDF (reference sequence). Here the CDR3 DNA reads TGTGCCACCAGCAGAGCTTCGAGACGGAGCTCCTACGAGCAGTACTTC. Encoded protein: CATSRASRRSSYEQYF.

This clonotype was recorded a few times. The CDR3, as DNA: TGCGGAACTAGGCTGGCAGATACGCAGTATTTT. This encodes CGTRLADTQYF. The chain carries TRBV20-1 and TRBJ2-3; TRBD2 might be the D (5 bases). The CDR3 has 11 residues. In germline, CDR1 is DFQATT, CDR2 SNEGSKA (reference sequence).

This clonotype was picked up many times. The chain recombines TRBV5-1 with TRBJ1-5; D unresolved. CDR3 length: 15 amino acids. V was clipped by 0 bases and J by 5 bases, with 12 bases between them. Germline CDR1 is SGHRS and CDR2 is YFSETQ. The CDR3 sequence: CASSLEGSGDQPQHF. The CDR3 DNA reads TGCGCCAGCAGCTTGGAGGGTTCCGGGGATCAGCCCCAGCATTTT.

This clonotype was seen a handful of times. J is TRBJ2-3 and V is TRBV7-2; D unresolved. The CDR3 consists of 13 residues. Trimming shortened V by 4 bases and J by 6 bases, and 11 bases separated the two germline ends. Looked up from germline, CDR1 is SGHTA and CDR2 is FQGNSA. The CDR3 DNA follows: TGTGCCAGCAGCTCGAGGCGGCAGGATACGCAGTATTTT. Its translation is CASSSRRQDTQYF. Based on the CDR3 plus reference TRBV7-2 and TRBJ2-3, the full variable domain is GAGVSQSPSNKVTEKGKDVELRCDPISGHTALYWYRQSLGQGLEFLIYFQGNSAPDKSGLPSDRFSAERTGGSVSTLTIQRTQQEDSAVYLCASSSRRQDTQYFGPGTRLTVL.

This clonotype was seen at least ten times. The V call is TRBV5-6, the J call TRBJ2-1; D gene unclear. This CDR3 has 14 residues. The germline V and J ends were trimmed by 1 base and 15 bases, with 20 bases remaining between them. The germline gives CDR1 SGHDT, CDR2 YYEEEE. In DNA form, the CDR3 reads TGTGCCAGCAGCTTGAGGGATTATGCCCTAAGAGCGTTCTTC. Translation: CASSLRDYALRAFF.

This clonotype was seen at least ten times. The chain couples TRBV5-1 to TRBJ2-5; D not resolved. The CDR3 spans 15 residues. Trimming shortened V by 1 base and J by 1 base, and 11 bases separated the two germline ends. From germline, CDR1 is SGHRS and CDR2 YFSETQ. The CDR3: CASSLSGTPQETQYF. The CDR3 DNA reads as TGCGCCAGCAGCTTGTCCGGTACTCCCCAAGAGACCCAGTACTTC.

This clonotype was seen only a few times. V gene TRBV20-1 combines with J gene TRBJ1-5; unclear D gene. Germline CDR1 reads DFQATT; CDR2 reads SNEGSKA (reference sequence). V lost 2 bases and J 3 bases, leaving 11 bases between the germline ends. This CDR3 region has 14 residues. The CDR3 protein is CSARRRAPNQPQHF. The CDR3, as DNA: TGCAGTGCTAGAAGGAGGGCCCCCAATCAGCCCCAGCATTTT.

The chain couples TRBV4-3 to TRBJ2-2, with unresolved D. Between the trimmed V and J ends, which lost 4 bases and 7 bases, there was a span of 13 bases. Looked up from germline, CDR1 is LGHNA and CDR2 is YSLEER. This CDR3 region has 14 residues. The CDR3 nucleotides read TGCGCCAGCAGCCGAGCTCAGGAAAACGGGGAGCTGTTTTTT. Its translation is CASSRAQENGELFF.

This clonotype was counted between two and nine times. The rearrangement uses TRBV5-5 and TRBJ1-2, with D hard to call. The germline gives CDR1 SGHKS, CDR2 YYEKEE (reference sequence). Trimming removed 0 bases from V and 4 bases from J, with 10 bases in between. The CDR3 totals 14 residues. DNA of the CDR3: TGTGCCAGCAGCTTGGTTGGCAGCCCCTATGGCTACACCTTC. Encoded protein: CASSLVGSPYGYTF.

This chain links TRBV7-6 with TRBJ2-3; 9 bases fit TRBD2. The V gene's germline CDR1 is SGHVS and CDR2 FNYEAQ. The CDR3 has 16 amino acids. V dropped 5 bases and J dropped 10; count of bases not matched to a gene: 16. CDR3 protein: CASSPMRAGGDYAQYF. The CDR3 nucleotides read TGTGCCAGCAGCCCCATGCGGGCGGGGGGGGATTATGCGCAGTATTTT.

This chain uses TRBV6-5 with TRBJ1-5; D may be TRBD1 (5 bases). V lost 6 bases and J 1 base, leaving 16 bases between the germline ends. Germline V gives CDR1 MNHEY, CDR2 SVGAGI. This CDR3 is built from 16 residues. The CDR3 DNA reads as TGTGCCAGCAGACCCCGTGGGGGAGGGAGCAATCAGCCCCAGCATTTT. Translating gives CASRPRGGGSNQPQHF.

Only a few counts were recorded for this clonotype. The chain recombines TRBV7-3 with TRBJ1-2, with D unclear. The germline gives CDR1 SGHTA, CDR2 FQGTGA. This CDR3 comprises 13 residues. The ends were cut back, 2 bases at V and 8 bases at J, with 12 bases in the middle. CDR3 coding DNA: TGTGCCAGCAGCTTAGCCGATTTTAGGGGCTACACCTTC. Its translation: CASSLADFRGYTF.

The rearrangement uses TRBV7-2 and TRBJ1-1; D gene uncertain. Germline V gene sequence: CDR1 SGHTA, CDR2 FQGNSA. The V end lost 5 bases, the J end lost 5 bases, and 9 bases lay between the germline ends. This CDR3 has 12 amino acids. CDR3 sequence (DNA): TGTGCCAGCAGCCCTAGGTTGACTGAAGCTTTCTTT. Protein: CASSPRLTEAFF.

The sample holds a few counts of this clonotype. Here the CDR3 DNA reads TGCGCCAGCCCCCGGGTGGCTGAAGCTTTCTTT. Protein: CASPRVAEAFF. This rearrangement joins TRBV4-3 to TRBJ1-1, with D hard to call. Deletions cut 8 bases from V and 6 bases from J, with 10 bases between. There are 11 residues in the CDR3. Germline V gives CDR1 LGHNA, CDR2 YSLEER.

This clonotype showed up just a few times. V gene TRBV15 combines with J gene TRBJ2-7, with D tentatively TRBD1 (6 bases). V was pared by 0 bases and J by 1 base, with 13 bases between. The germline gives CDR1 LNHNV, CDR2 YYDKDF (reference sequence). This CDR3 contains 16 residues. In nucleotides, the CDR3 is TGTGCCACCAGCAGAGACTTGGGAAGGGGGTCCTACGAGCAGTACTTC. It is translated as CATSRDLGRGSYEQYF. Complete variable domain (other parts from reference TRBV15 and TRBJ2-7): DAMVIQNPRYQVTQFGKPVTLSCSQTLNHNVMYWYQQKSSQAPKLLFHYYDKDFNNEADTPDNFQSRRPNTSFCFLDIRSPGLGDTAMYLCATSRDLGRGSYEQYFGPGTRLTVT.